The clone carrying this T cell receptor beta chain appeared many times. Busulfan-fludarabine conditioning, marrow transplant, and cyclophosphamide on days +3 and +4 were administered. Profiling relied on immunoSEQ multiplex PCR, and the TCRdb table lists in-frame clones only, not all of them. The repertoire has 10,000 to 13,000 clones, none seen only once; the ten largest take approximately 13%. This entry belongs to a study of T cells after posttransplantation cyclophosphamide. CDR1 SQVTM and CDR2 ANQGSEA come from the germline V gene. CDR3 size: 13 residues. With 6 bases clipped from V and 7 bases from J, the junction kept 11 bases outside the gene matches.

This clonotype was sampled from a female patient in her thirties or forties who received an allogeneic stem cell transplant from a related donor, was CMV-positive, and had no GVHD. Some T cells may arise from the graft donor. Sequencing used PBMCs, obtained after allogeneic stem cell transplant with posttransplant cyclophosphamide. This sequence joins TRBV29-1 and TRBJ1-2; 7 bases are shared with TRBD1. The CDR3 loop reads CSVDKQGNAGYTF. CDR3 nucleotide sequence: TGCAGCGTCGACAAACAGGGGAATGCTGGCTACACCTTC.